One and the same sample provided the 30 T cell receptor beta chains below, sequenced in a study of blood T cell repertoires in COVID-19. Using immunoSEQ multiplex PCR, the repertoire was profiled, and TCRdb retains in-frame clones only, with some absent. Of fewer than 200,000 clones listed, roughly four fifths are singletons. Sequenced material: peripheral blood. All receptors derive from a woman between 65 and 79 years old with COVID-19, enrolled during active disease.

The rearrangement uses TRBV18 and TRBJ2-7; 10 bases map to TRBD2. J gave up 2 bases and V 5 bases, and 12 bases lay outside the gene matches. Germline V gene data show CDR1 as KGHSH and CDR2 as LQKENI. The CDR3 is 17 amino acids. CDR3 residues: CASSSLPGLATTYEQYF. The CDR3, as DNA: TGTGCCAGCTCATCTCTCCCGGGACTAGCGACCACCTACGAGCAGTACTTC.

V is TRBV5-5 and J is TRBJ1-1; the D is unclear. V lost 1 base and J lost 7, with 11 bases in between. CDR1 and CDR2 from the germline V gene are SGHKS and YYEKEE (reference sequence). The length of the CDR3 is 13 residues. DNA of the CDR3: TGTGCCAGCAGCTTGAGGGTGGGAGGTGAAGCTTTCTTT. It yields the protein CASSLRVGGEAFF.

The chain joins TRBV24-1 to TRBJ1-2; D gene uncertain. The V end lost 6 bases, the J end lost 8 bases, and 12 bases lay between the germline ends. The germline V gene has CDR1 KGHDR and CDR2 SFDVKD. The CDR3 totals 12 residues. CDR3 nucleotide sequence: TGTGCCACCAGTACCCTCGGAGCAGGCTACACCTTC. Translation: CATSTLGAGYTF.

The chain is built from TRBV11-2 and TRBJ2-5; D is perhaps TRBD1 (7 bases). CDR1 is SGHAT, CDR2 FQNNGV, per germline. Deletions cut 0 bases from V and 3 bases from J, with 17 bases between. The CDR3 covers 17 residues. The CDR3 loop reads CASSLEGRQGGKETQYF. CDR3 DNA: TGTGCCAGCAGCTTAGAGGGCCGGCAGGGGGGCAAAGAGACCCAGTACTTC. The whole variable domain, filled in from reference TRBV11-2 and TRBJ2-5, reads EAGVAQSPRYKIIEKRQSVAFWCNPISGHATLYWYQQILGQGPKLLIQFQNNGVVDDSQLPKDRFSAERLKGVDSTLKIQPAKLEDSAVYLCASSLEGRQGGKETQYFGPGTRLLVL.

The chain links TRBV25-1 to TRBJ2-7; 10 bases fit TRBD1. Germline V CDR1 and CDR2: MGHDK, SYGVNS. The CDR3 contains 15 residues. V gave up 7 bases and J gave up 5 bases; unmatched junction bases: 11. In DNA form, the CDR3 reads TGTGCCAGCATCGCTTCGGGACAGGGGAGGAACGAGCAGTACTTC. This gives the protein CASIASGQGRNEQYF.

The chain is built from TRBV29-1 and TRBJ1-2, with a possible D match to TRBD1 (5 bases). CDR1 SQVTM and CDR2 ANQGSEA come from the germline V gene. Trimming stripped 5 bases from V and 2 bases from J, with 12 bases between. CDR3 length: 13 residues. The CDR3 reads CSVMTDQNYGYTF. The CDR3 DNA follows: TGCAGCGTTATGACAGACCAGAACTATGGCTACACCTTC.

V usage is TRBV29-1 and J usage is TRBJ1-1; D is possibly TRBD1 (5 bases). Between the trimmed V and J ends, which lost 6 bases and 0 bases, there was a span of 14 bases. Germline values: CDR1 SQVTM, CDR2 ANQGSEA. This CDR3 contains 14 residues. CDR3 in amino acids: CSVGGLPLNTEAFF. CDR3 nucleotides: TGCAGCGTGGGGGGATTACCTTTGAACACTGAAGCTTTCTTT.

The V and J genes are TRBV29-1 and TRBJ2-5; a weak D match, TRBD1 (6 bases). This CDR3 spans 12 amino acids. V was trimmed by 6 bases and J by 5 bases, leaving 13 bases between them. Germline lookup yields CDR1 SQVTM and CDR2 ANQGSEA. CDR3 nucleotide sequence: TGCAGCGTGGATCCAGGGGACGAGACCCAGTACTTC. This translates into CSVDPGDETQYF.

This chain uses TRBV3-1 (or the pseudogene TRBV3-2) with TRBJ2-7; 7 bases map to TRBD1. CDR1 LGHDT and CDR2 YNNKEL come from the germline V gene (reference sequence). J lost 4 bases, V lost 0 bases, and 3 bases had no gene match. The CDR3 sequence is 14 residues long. This chain's CDR3 is CASSQDLTGYEQYF. CDR3 DNA sequence: TGTGCCAGCAGCCAAGACCTGACAGGGTACGAGCAGTACTTC.

The chain has TRBV3-1 (or the pseudogene TRBV3-2) and TRBJ2-1, with D perhaps matching TRBD2 (5 bases). Deletions cut 0 bases from V and 6 bases from J, with 15 bases between. The CDR3 has 16 residues. Looked up from germline, CDR1 is LGHDT and CDR2 is YNNKEL (reference sequence). DNA for the CDR3: TGTGCCAGCAGCCAAGAGAGGCGCCTAGCAGGCAATGAGCAGTTCTTC. Translation gives CASSQERRLAGNEQFF.

The chain combines TRBV7-2 with TRBJ1-4, with D tentatively TRBD1 (5 bases). CDR1 is SGHTA, CDR2 FQGNSA, per germline. The V gene lost 5 bases and the J gene lost 3 bases, with 10 bases spanning the gap. This CDR3 is built from 14 residues. The CDR3 region is CASSPRVPNEKLFF. The CDR3 coding sequence is TGTGCCAGCAGCCCCAGGGTACCTAATGAAAAACTGTTTTTT.

The chain combines TRBV24-1 with TRBJ2-1; weak D call: TRBD1 (6 bases). In germline, CDR1 is KGHDR, CDR2 SFDVKD. CDR3 length equals 15 residues. V lost 3 bases to trimming and J lost 4 bases, with 12 bases between them. CDR3 in DNA: TGTGCCACCAGTGATCAAAGGACAGATTACAATGAGCAGTTCTTC. The encoded protein is CATSDQRTDYNEQFF.

V is TRBV15 and J is TRBJ2-1; tentative D call: TRBD2 (6 bases). There are 15 residues in the CDR3. V lost 9 bases and J lost 5, with 20 bases in between. Germline lookup yields CDR1 LNHNV and CDR2 YYDKDF (reference sequence). CDR3 nucleotides: TGTGCCACGACTAAGAGACGGGAGATAAACAATGAGCAGTTCTTC. As protein: CATTKRREINNEQFF.

This clone was counted between two and nine times. The rearrangement links TRBV10-3 to TRBJ2-1, with TRBD2 matching 14 bases. CDR3 size: 16 residues. Germline CDR1 and CDR2: ENHRY and SYGVKD. With 10 bases clipped from V and 6 bases from J, the junction kept 11 bases outside the gene matches. This CDR3 is CATHGTSGRGGNEQFF. DNA for the CDR3: TGTGCCACACACGGGACTAGCGGGAGAGGGGGCAATGAGCAGTTCTTC.

This clone was observed a single time. V usage is TRBV5-4 and J usage is TRBJ1-4, with a possible D match to TRBD1 (6 bases). Trimming pared 3 bases from V and 6 bases from J, leaving 15 bases between. Germline values: CDR1 SGHNT, CDR2 YYREEE (reference sequence). The CDR3 spans 15 residues. CDR3 residues: CASSSAPGVDEKLFF. The CDR3 DNA is TGTGCCAGCAGCTCGGCCCCAGGGGTAGATGAAAAACTGTTTTTT. Variable domain in full (rest from reference TRBV5-4 and TRBJ1-4): ETGVTQSPTHLIKTRGQQVTLRCSSQSGHNTVSWYQQALGQGPQFIFQYYREEENGRGNFPPRFSGLQFPNYSSELNVNALELDDSALYLCASSSAPGVDEKLFFGSGTQLSVL.

This chain connects TRBV5-4 to TRBJ2-3; 12 bases align to TRBD2. CDR3 length: 17 amino acids. J lost 2 bases, V lost 3 bases, and 7 bases had no gene match. Germline-derived CDR1 and CDR2 are SGHNT and YYREEE (reference sequence). CDR3 nucleotide sequence: TGTGCCAGCAGCTCCCGGACTAGCGGGACCTCCACAGATACGCAGTATTTT. Its protein is CASSSRTSGTSTDTQYF.

The rearrangement joins TRBV28 to TRBJ2-2, with 7 bases matching TRBD1. Germline trimming cut 5 bases from V and 7 bases from J; bases unmatched to any gene: 19. CDR1 is MDHEN, CDR2 SYDVKM, per germline. This CDR3 spans 18 amino acids. CDR3 nucleotide sequence: TGTGCCAGCAGTAGGGACAGTTTTCTATTCAATGAGGTCGGGGAGCTGTTTTTT. Residues: CASSRDSFLFNEVGELFF.

V usage is TRBV5-1 and J usage is TRBJ2-7; 9 bases agree with TRBD1. This CDR3 is built from 15 residues. V shed 4 bases, J shed 6 bases, and the junction held 11 bases outside the gene matches. Germline values: CDR1 SGHRS, CDR2 YFSETQ. This CDR3 is CASSPGQGRFGEQYF. The CDR3 bases are TGCGCCAGCAGCCCGGGACAGGGAAGATTCGGCGAGCAGTACTTC.

There are a few counts of this clone. Other DNA sequences from this sample encode an identical CDR3 as well. The rearrangement uses TRBV5-1 and TRBJ2-5; unclear D gene. This CDR3 comprises 11 residues. V shed 2 bases and J shed 3 bases, with 2 bases lying between them. CDR1 is SGHRS, CDR2 YFSETQ, per germline. CDR3 coding DNA: TGCGCCAGCAGCTTTAAAGAGACCCAGTACTTC. Translating gives CASSFKETQYF.

The CDR3 DNA reads TGTGCCAGCAGTTACTCTGGACAGGGGGCTGAAAAACTGTTTTTT. This codes for CASSYSGQGAEKLFF. J is TRBJ1-4 and V is TRBV6-5; 11 nucleotides align to TRBD1. V dropped 0 bases and J dropped 7; count of bases not matched to a gene: 1. The CDR3 length is 15 residues. Germline loops: CDR1 MNHEY, CDR2 SVGAGI.

V gene TRBV7-9 combines with J gene TRBJ2-2; D perhaps matches TRBD2 (7 bases). Trimming stripped 4 bases from V and 5 bases from J, with 14 bases between. Germline CDR1 and CDR2: SEHNR and FQNEAQ (reference sequence). This CDR3 is built from 15 residues. CDR3 DNA sequence: TGTGCCAGCAGCTACGGGGGGCTCGGGACCGGGGAGCTGTTTTTT. Its translation is CASSYGGLGTGELFF.

The rearrangement links TRBV19 to TRBJ2-5; 8 bases fit TRBD2. Germline V gene sequence: CDR1 LNHDA, CDR2 SQIVND (reference sequence). With V trimmed by 3 bases and J by 2 bases, 8 bases remained unmatched. The length of the CDR3 is 16 residues. The CDR3 DNA reads TGTGCCAGTAGTATGGGGTTAGCGGGATGGCAAGAGACCCAGTACTTC. Amino acid sequence: CASSMGLAGWQETQYF.

CDR3: CASTGLVTDTQYF. The CDR3 DNA reads TGCGCCAGCACCGGACTTGTCACAGATACGCAGTATTTT. This chain joins TRBV5-1 and TRBJ2-3; maybe TRBD2 (5 bases). Per germline, CDR1 SGHRS and CDR2 YFSETQ. V was cut by 6 bases and J by 2 bases, with 10 bases left in between. The CDR3 is made up of 13 amino acids.

The chain has TRBV7-2 and TRBJ2-4; 8 positions agree with TRBD1. This CDR3 contains 17 residues. Germline V gives CDR1 SGHTA, CDR2 FQGNSA. V was clipped by 5 bases and J by 0 bases; unmatched bases: 9. In DNA form, the CDR3 reads TGTGCCAGCAGCCCGAGCTCGGGACAGGTAGCCAAAAACATTCAGTACTTC. This sequence encodes CASSPSSGQVAKNIQYF.

The CDR3 nucleotides read TGTGCCAGCAGCGTGACCGCGCTCGGGTACGAGCAGTACTTC. This encodes CASSVTALGYEQYF. The rearrangement links TRBV9 to TRBJ2-7; D uncertain. Between the trimmed V and J ends, which lost 2 bases and 4 bases, there was a span of 13 bases. Germline CDR1 reads SGDLS; CDR2 reads YYNGEE. The CDR3 contains 14 residues.

V and J are TRBV10-2 and TRBJ2-3; 10 nucleotides line up with TRBD2. Germline CDR1 reads WSHSY; CDR2 reads SAAADI. Losses at the gene ends were 1 base for V and 0 bases for J; bases not matched to a gene: 4. CDR3 size: 17 residues. CDR3 nucleotides: TGCGCCAGCAGTGAGTGGAGCGGGAGGGCGAGCACAGATACGCAGTATTTT. Translation gives CASSEWSGRASTDTQYF.

This chain links TRBV4-2 with TRBJ2-3; 11 nucleotides align to TRBD2. The length of the CDR3 is 16 residues. Germline-derived CDR1 and CDR2 are LGHNA and YNFKEQ. The trim removed 3 bases at V and 8 bases at J, leaving 10 bases unmatched. The CDR3 DNA reads TGTGCCAGCAGCCAGACTAGCGGGGCCAGCCAGGGTACGCAGTATTTT. Residues: CASSQTSGASQGTQYF.

This clone was found a few times. V and J are TRBV7-2 and TRBJ2-1; the D gene is possibly TRBD2 (6 bases). In germline, CDR1 is SGHTA, CDR2 FQGNSA. V lost 5 bases and J 8 bases, leaving 16 bases between the germline ends. CDR3 length: 14 residues. The CDR3 DNA is TGTGCCAGCAGCCCCAGCCTAGCGACCTATGAGCAGTTCTTC. Amino acids: CASSPSLATYEQFF.

The chain joins TRBV28 to TRBJ1-5, with a tentative D call TRBD1 (5 bases). The germline V gene has CDR1 MDHEN and CDR2 SYDVKM. V shed 3 bases and J shed 7 bases, with 13 bases lying between them. The CDR3 is 14 residues long. In nucleotides, the CDR3 is TGTGCCAGCAGTTTTGGGGGGTACGGGCAGCCCCAGCATTTT. Translated, it gives CASSFGGYGQPQHF.

DNA of the CDR3: TGTGCCAGCAGCTTAGAGACAGGGGCGGGCTACACCTTC. Translating it yields CASSLETGAGYTF. This sequence joins TRBV13 and TRBJ1-2, with TRBD1 matching over 8 bases. This CDR3 has 13 residues. V lost 1 base and J lost 8; bases outside the gene matches: 3. From germline, CDR1 is PRHDT and CDR2 FYEKMQ (reference sequence).